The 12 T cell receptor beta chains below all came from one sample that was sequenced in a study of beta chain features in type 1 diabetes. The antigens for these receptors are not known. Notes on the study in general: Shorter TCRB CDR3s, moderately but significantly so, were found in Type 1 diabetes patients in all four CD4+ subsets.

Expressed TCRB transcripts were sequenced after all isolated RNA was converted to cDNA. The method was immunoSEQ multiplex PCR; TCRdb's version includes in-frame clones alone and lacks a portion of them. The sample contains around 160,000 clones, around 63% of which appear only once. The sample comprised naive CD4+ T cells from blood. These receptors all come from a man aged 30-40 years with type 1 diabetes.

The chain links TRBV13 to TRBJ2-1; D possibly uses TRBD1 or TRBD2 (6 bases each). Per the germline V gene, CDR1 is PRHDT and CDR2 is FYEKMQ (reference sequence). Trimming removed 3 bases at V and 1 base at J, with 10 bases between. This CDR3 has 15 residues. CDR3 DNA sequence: TGTGCCAGCAGCTTGGGGGGCCCGTCCTACAATGAGCAGTTCTTC. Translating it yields CASSLGGPSYNEQFF.

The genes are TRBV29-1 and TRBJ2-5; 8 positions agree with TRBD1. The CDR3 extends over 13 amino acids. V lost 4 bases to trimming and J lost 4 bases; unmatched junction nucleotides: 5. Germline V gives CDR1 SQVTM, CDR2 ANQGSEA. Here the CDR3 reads CSVAPGGLETQYF. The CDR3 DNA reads TGCAGCGTTGCCCCAGGGGGCTTAGAGACCCAGTACTTC.

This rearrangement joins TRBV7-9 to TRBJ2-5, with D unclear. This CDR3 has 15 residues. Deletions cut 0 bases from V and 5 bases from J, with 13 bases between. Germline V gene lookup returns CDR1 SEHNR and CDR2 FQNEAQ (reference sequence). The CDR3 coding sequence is TGTGCCAGCAGCTTAGCGTTATATGGCGCGGAGACCCAGTACTTC. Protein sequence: CASSLALYGAETQYF.

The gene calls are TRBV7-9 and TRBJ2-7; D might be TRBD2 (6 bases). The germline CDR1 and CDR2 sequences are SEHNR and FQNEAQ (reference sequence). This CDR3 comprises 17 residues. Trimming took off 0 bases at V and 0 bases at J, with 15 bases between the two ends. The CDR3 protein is CASSLAEGILNSYEQYF. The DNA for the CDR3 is TGTGCCAGCAGCTTAGCGGAGGGGATACTTAACTCCTACGAGCAGTACTTC.

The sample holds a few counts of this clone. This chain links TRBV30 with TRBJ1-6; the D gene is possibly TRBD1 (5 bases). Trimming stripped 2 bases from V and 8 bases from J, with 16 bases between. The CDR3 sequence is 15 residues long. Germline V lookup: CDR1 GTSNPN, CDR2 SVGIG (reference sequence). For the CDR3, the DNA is TGTGCCTGGAGTCGCCAGGGAGGAGGGGATTCACCCCTCCACTTT. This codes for CAWSRQGGGDSPLHF.

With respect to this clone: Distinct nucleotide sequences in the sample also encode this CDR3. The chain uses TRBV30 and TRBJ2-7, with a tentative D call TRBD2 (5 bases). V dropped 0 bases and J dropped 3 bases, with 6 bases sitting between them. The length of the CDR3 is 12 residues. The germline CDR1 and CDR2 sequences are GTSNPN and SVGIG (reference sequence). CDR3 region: CAWSVGGYEQYF. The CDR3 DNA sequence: TGTGCCTGGAGTGTCGGAGGCTACGAGCAGTACTTC. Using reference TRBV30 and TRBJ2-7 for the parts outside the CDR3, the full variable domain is SQTIHQWPATLVQPVGSPLSLECTVEGTSNPNLYWYRQAAGRGLQLLFYSVGIGQISSEVPQNLSASRPQDRQFILSSKKLLLSDSGFYLCAWSVGGYEQYFGPGTRLTVT.

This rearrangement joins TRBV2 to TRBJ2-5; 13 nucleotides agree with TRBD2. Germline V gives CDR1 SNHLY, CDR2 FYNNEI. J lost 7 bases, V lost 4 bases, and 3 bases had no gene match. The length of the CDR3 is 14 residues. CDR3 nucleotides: TGTGCCAGCAGTGGACTAGCGGGGGGAGGGACCCAGTACTTC. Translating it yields CASSGLAGGGTQYF. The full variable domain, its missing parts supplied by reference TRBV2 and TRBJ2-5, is EPEVTQTPSHQVTQMGQEVILRCVPISNHLYFYWYRQILGQKVEFLVSFYNNEISEKSEIFDDQFSVERPDGSNFTLKIRSTKLEDSAMYFCASSGLAGGGTQYFGPGTRLLVL.

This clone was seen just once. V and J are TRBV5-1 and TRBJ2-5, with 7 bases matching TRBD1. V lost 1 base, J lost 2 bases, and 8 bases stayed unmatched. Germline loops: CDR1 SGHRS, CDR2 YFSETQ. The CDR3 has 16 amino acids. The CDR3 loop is CASSLWTGIRQETQYF. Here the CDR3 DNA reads TGCGCCAGCAGCTTGTGGACAGGTATCAGGCAAGAGACCCAGTACTTC. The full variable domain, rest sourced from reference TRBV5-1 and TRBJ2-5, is KAGVTQTPRYLIKTRGQQVTLSCSPISGHRSVSWYQQTPGQGLQFLFEYFSETQRNKGNFPGRFSGRQFSNSRSEMNVSTLELGDSALYLCASSLWTGIRQETQYFGPGTRLLVL.

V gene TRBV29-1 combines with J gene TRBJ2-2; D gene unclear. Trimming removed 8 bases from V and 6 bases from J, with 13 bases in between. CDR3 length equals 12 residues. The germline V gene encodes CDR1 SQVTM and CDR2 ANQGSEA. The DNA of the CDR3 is TGCAGCCCCTTTGGTGGGGCCGGGGAGCTGTTTTTT. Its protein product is CSPFGGAGELFF.

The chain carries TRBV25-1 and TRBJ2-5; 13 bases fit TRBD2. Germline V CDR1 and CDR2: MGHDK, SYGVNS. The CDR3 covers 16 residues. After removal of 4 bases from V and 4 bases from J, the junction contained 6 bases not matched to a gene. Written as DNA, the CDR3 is TGTGCCAGCAGTGGGGGACTAGCGGGGATGGGAGAGACCCAGTACTTC. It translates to CASSGGLAGMGETQYF.

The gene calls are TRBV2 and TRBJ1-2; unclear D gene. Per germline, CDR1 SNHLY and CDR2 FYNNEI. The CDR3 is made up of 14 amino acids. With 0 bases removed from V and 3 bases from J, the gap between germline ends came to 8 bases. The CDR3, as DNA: TGTGCCAGCAGTGAAGCGAACCTCTACTATGGCTACACCTTC. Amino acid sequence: CASSEANLYYGYTF.

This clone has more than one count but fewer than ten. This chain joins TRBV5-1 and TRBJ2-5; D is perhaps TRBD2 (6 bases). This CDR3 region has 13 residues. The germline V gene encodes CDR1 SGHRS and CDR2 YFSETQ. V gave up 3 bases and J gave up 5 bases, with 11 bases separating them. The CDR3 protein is CASSWRDWETQYF. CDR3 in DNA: TGCGCCAGCAGCTGGAGGGATTGGGAGACCCAGTACTTC.